A single sample is the source of the 9 T cell receptor beta chains below, sequenced in a study of blood T cells in healthy people across ages. Combining a sample-barcoded 5' primer with a J-beta primer mix, a second PCR ran for roughly 6 to 11 cycles. TCRdb analysed the 5' RACE reads with MiXCR anew, one entry per CDR3 protein. The sample lists roughly 1.7 million distinct CDR3 sequences; around 36% were seen once. The sequencing sample was made of blood. These receptors were taken from a woman in her thirties in good health.

This rearrangement joins TRBV15 to TRBJ1-1, with unresolved D. This CDR3 is 13 amino acids long. V lost 4 bases and J lost 3, with 9 bases in between. Germline lookup yields CDR1 LNHNV and CDR2 YYDKDF (reference sequence). The CDR3 sequence is CATSIGRDTEAFF. CDR3 sequence (DNA): TGTGCCACCAGCATAGGTAGGGACACTGAAGCTTTCTTT.

In its sample, this clonotype was seen a few times. V gene TRBV28 combines with J gene TRBJ2-1; D gene ambiguous. Germline CDR1 MDHEN, CDR2 SYDVKM. Trimming took off 3 bases at V and 3 bases at J, with 12 bases between the two ends. The CDR3 has 15 amino acids. CDR3 sequence (DNA): TGTGCCAGCAGTTTGTTAGGGTCGCGCTACAATGAGCAGTTCTTC. It is translated as CASSLLGSRYNEQFF.

The sample holds a few counts of this clonotype. J is TRBJ1-1 and V is TRBV2; 8 bases align to TRBD1. This CDR3 has 16 residues. The V gene's germline CDR1 is SNHLY and CDR2 FYNNEI. The V and J ends lost 8 bases and 0 bases, in that order; junction bases with no gene match: 11. The CDR3, as DNA: TGTGCCAGCTTGGACAGGGAGGCCCACATGAACACTGAAGCTTTCTTT. It translates to CASLDREAHMNTEAFF. The full variable domain, rest sourced from reference TRBV2 and TRBJ1-1, is EPEVTQTPSHQVTQMGQEVILRCVPISNHLYFYWYRQILGQKVEFLVSFYNNEISEKSEIFDDQFSVERPDGSNFTLKIRSTKLEDSAMYFCASLDREAHMNTEAFFGQGTRLTVV.

V is TRBV6-2 or TRBV6-3 and J is TRBJ1-2; D gene ambiguous. The CDR3 is 13 amino acids. The germline CDR1 and CDR2 sequences are MNHEY and SVGEGT. Trimming cost V 7 bases and J 4 bases, with 13 bases left between them. The DNA of the CDR3 is TGTGCCAGCACTGACCAGTGGCTCTATGGCTACACCTTC. Its translation is CASTDQWLYGYTF.

The V call is TRBV10-1, the J call TRBJ2-2; D remains unclear. The CDR3 sequence is 16 residues long. Germline lookup yields CDR1 WNHNN and CDR2 SYGVQD (reference sequence). Trimming removed 3 bases from V and 7 bases from J, with 18 bases in between. This chain's CDR3 is CASSDSTPPESGELFF. In DNA form, the CDR3 reads TGCGCCAGCAGTGATTCGACTCCCCCCGAGAGCGGGGAGCTGTTTTTT.

This clonotype was seen more than once but under ten times. The J gene is TRBJ1-2, the V gene TRBV10-3; D gene ambiguous. The CDR3 length is 16 residues. V was trimmed by 0 bases and J by 3 bases, leaving 14 bases between them. Germline V CDR1 and CDR2: ENHRY, SYGVKD. The CDR3 protein is CAISESFGRNHYGYTF. The CDR3 DNA reads as TGTGCCATCAGTGAGTCGTTCGGCAGGAACCACTATGGCTACACCTTC.

This clonotype was detected only a few times. The chain employs TRBV3-1 and TRBJ2-7; no definite D call. Germline V gene sequence: CDR1 LGHDT, CDR2 YNNKEL (reference sequence). This CDR3 is 15 amino acids long. V lost 4 bases and J 3 bases, leaving 16 bases between the germline ends. This CDR3 reads CASSPLPGSLYEQYF. CDR3 DNA sequence: TGTGCCAGCAGCCCCCTCCCAGGTTCCCTCTACGAGCAGTACTTC.

The chain recombines TRBV27 with TRBJ2-5, with D maybe TRBD2 (6 bases). V was shortened by 6 bases and J by 0 bases, with 17 bases between the two germline ends. The length of the CDR3 is 16 residues. CDR1 and CDR2 (germline): MNHEY, SMNVEV (reference sequence). CDR3 in amino acids: CASSNGMGLYQETQYF. Written as DNA, the CDR3 is TGTGCCAGCAGCAACGGAATGGGACTGTACCAAGAGACCCAGTACTTC.

This sequence joins TRBV20-1 and TRBJ2-1; D is perhaps TRBD2 (7 bases). V lost 0 bases, J lost 1 base, and 19 bases lay in between. Germline CDR1 and CDR2: DFQATT and SNEGSKA (reference sequence). This CDR3 spans 18 amino acids. The CDR3 spells CSARDRRGGGSSYNEQFF. CDR3 bases: TGCAGTGCTAGAGATCGTCGGGGAGGGGGGTCGTCCTACAATGAGCAGTTCTTC.